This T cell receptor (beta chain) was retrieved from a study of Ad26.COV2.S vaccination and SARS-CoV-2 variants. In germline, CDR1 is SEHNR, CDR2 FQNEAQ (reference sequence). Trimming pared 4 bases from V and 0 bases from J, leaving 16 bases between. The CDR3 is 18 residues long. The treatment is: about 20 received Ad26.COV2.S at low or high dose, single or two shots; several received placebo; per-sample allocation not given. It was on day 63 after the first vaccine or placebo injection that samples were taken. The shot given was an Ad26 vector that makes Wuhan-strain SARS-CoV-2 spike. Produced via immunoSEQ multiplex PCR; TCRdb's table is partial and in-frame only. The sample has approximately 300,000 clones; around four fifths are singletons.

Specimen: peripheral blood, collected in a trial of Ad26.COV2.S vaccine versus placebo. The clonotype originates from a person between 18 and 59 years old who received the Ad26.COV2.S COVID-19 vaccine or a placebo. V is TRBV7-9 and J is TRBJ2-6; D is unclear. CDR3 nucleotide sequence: TGTGCCAGCAGCTCTCGCCCCCTTTTTAGCTCTGGGGCCAACGTCCTGACTTTC. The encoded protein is CASSSRPLFSSGANVLTF.